This T cell receptor (beta chain) emerged from a study of CD8 T cells in ankylosing spondylitis. Each CDR3 protein gets one entry after TCRdb re-called the 5' RACE reads with MiXCR. In the table there are hundreds of thousands of distinct CDR3 sequences, 12% of which are singletons. Concerning this clonotype: Its antigen is currently unknown.

Notes on the study in general: About 8 highly homologous variants made up a TCR beta motif, and this motif appeared characteristic of ankylosing spondylitis blood.

This receptor was obtained from a male donor with ankylosing spondylitis. Specimen: blood, either unsorted or a sorted T cell fraction (not recorded which).

The CDR3 nucleotides read TGTGCCAGCATAGGGTACGGACTAGCGGGAGGGGATGAGCAGTTCTTC. It is translated as CASIGYGLAGGDEQFF. This chain connects TRBV6-1 to TRBJ2-1, with TRBD2 matching 15 bases. The CDR3 length is 16 residues. Losses at the gene ends were 7 bases for V and 8 bases for J; bases not matched to a gene: 9. CDR1 and CDR2 from the germline V gene are MNHNS and SASEGT.